Each of the 4 T cell receptor beta chains below was sequenced from the same sample in a study of blood T cells in healthy people across ages. Next came a second PCR, run for about 7 to 11 cycles, which used a sample-barcoded 5' primer along with a J-beta primer mix. MiXCR was run by TCRdb on the 5' RACE reads, yielding one entry per CDR3 protein. Of roughly 900,000 distinct CDR3 sequences in the sample, 29% are singletons; the top ten hold 15% to 20%. The sample consisted of blood. The origin of the receptors is a woman at least 80 years old in good health.

This clonotype was recorded many times. This chain links TRBV6-4 with TRBJ2-3; D not resolved. The V end lost 4 bases, the J end lost 6 bases, and 11 bases lay between the germline ends. Germline-derived CDR1 and CDR2 are MRHNA and SNTAGT. The CDR3 covers 13 residues. CDR3 amino acids: CASSAKLLDTQYF. CDR3 bases: TGTGCCAGCAGTGCGAAGCTGCTTGATACGCAGTATTTT.

The rearrangement uses TRBV7-2 and TRBJ1-6; 10 bases align to TRBD1. Looked up from germline, CDR1 is SGHTA and CDR2 is FQGNSA. CDR3 size: 17 residues. V shed 5 bases, J shed 7 bases, and the junction held 11 bases outside the gene matches. The CDR3 spells CASSRRLGQGSNSPLHF. CDR3 coding DNA: TGTGCCAGCAGCCGTAGGTTGGGACAGGGGTCGAATTCACCCCTCCACTTT.

The V gene is TRBV3-1, the J gene TRBJ1-6; perhaps TRBD1 as D (5 bases). CDR1 and CDR2 (germline): LGHDT, YNNKEL (reference sequence). This CDR3 is built from 16 residues. V shed 2 bases and J shed 9 bases, with 17 bases lying between them. The CDR3 DNA reads TGTGCCAGCAGCCAAACGGGCACCCTGGGGGTTTCACCCCTCCACTTT. This translates into CASSQTGTLGVSPLHF.

The table lists this clonotype with many counts. The V and J genes are TRBV11-3 and TRBJ2-1; tentative D call: TRBD1 (6 bases). Trimming cost V 5 bases and J 8 bases, with 13 bases left between them. Looked up from germline, CDR1 is SGHNT and CDR2 is YENEEA. This CDR3 is built from 13 residues. CDR3 coding DNA: TGTGCCAGCAGCAGAGGACAGCTCGATGAGCAGTTCTTC. It translates to CASSRGQLDEQFF.